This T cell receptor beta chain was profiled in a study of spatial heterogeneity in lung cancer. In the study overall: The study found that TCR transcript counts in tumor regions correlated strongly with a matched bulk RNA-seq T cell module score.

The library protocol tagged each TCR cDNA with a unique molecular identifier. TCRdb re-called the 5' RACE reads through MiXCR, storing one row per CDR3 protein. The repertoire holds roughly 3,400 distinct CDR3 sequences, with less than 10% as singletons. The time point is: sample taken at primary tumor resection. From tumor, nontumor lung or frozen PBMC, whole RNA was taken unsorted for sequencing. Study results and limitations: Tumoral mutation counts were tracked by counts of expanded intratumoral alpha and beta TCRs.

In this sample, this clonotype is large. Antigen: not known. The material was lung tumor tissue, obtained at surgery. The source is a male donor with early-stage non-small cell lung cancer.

CDR3 DNA sequence: TGCGCCAGCAGCAGCGGGGGACCGCCAGATACGCAGTATTTT. Encoded protein: CASSSGGPPDTQYF. The rearrangement uses TRBV5-1 and TRBJ2-3, with 8 bases aligning to TRBD2. Per germline, CDR1 SGHRS and CDR2 YFSETQ. The junction had 5 bases not matched to a gene; V was cut back by 4 bases and J by 4 bases. The CDR3 consists of 14 residues.